The rows below give T cell receptor beta chains drawn from one sample of a study of T-cell memory formation after mild COVID-19. TCRdb processed the 5' RACE reads anew with MiXCR; each CDR3 protein has one entry. The table lists a few hundred thousand distinct CDR3 sequences, roughly 25% of them singletons, with around 13% in the top ten. Sequencing was performed on PBMCs or a T cell subset sorted from them (not recorded which). The receptors derive from an adult woman who had mild COVID-19 (a few samples of this study predate the infection). Cell type and time point are not known. CDR3s include the opening cysteine and the closing phenylalanine or tryptophan. The order of the fields is CDR3 protein, D gene, V gene, CDR3 length, J gene. The D gene is left open where the match is weak.

CDR3 protein: CAIKPGRDEQYF
D gene: TRBD2
V gene: TRBV10-3
CDR3 length: 12
J gene: TRBJ2-7

CDR3 protein: CASSLVASATPYEQYF
D gene: .
V gene: TRBV5-1
CDR3 length: 16
J gene: TRBJ2-7

CDR3 protein: CSAPRPGEQFF
D gene: .
V gene: TRBV20-1
CDR3 length: 11
J gene: TRBJ2-1

CDR3 protein: CASSLVAGAGELFF
D gene: TRBD2
V gene: TRBV7-2
CDR3 length: 14
J gene: TRBJ2-2

CDR3 protein: CASSVELAARIDEQYF
D gene: TRBD2
V gene: TRBV9
CDR3 length: 16
J gene: TRBJ2-7

CDR3 protein: CASSPRVAGGYEQYF
D gene: .
V gene: TRBV12-3/TRBV12-4
CDR3 length: 15
J gene: TRBJ2-7

CDR3 protein: CSVAMDNYGYTF
D gene: .
V gene: TRBV29-1
CDR3 length: 12
J gene: TRBJ1-2

CDR3 protein: CSVEEGTTNTGELFF
D gene: TRBD2
V gene: TRBV29-1
CDR3 length: 15
J gene: TRBJ2-2

CDR3 protein: CSVEDRMGAWGYTF
D gene: .
V gene: TRBV29-1
CDR3 length: 14
J gene: TRBJ1-2

CDR3 protein: CASSLGTGNEKLFF
D gene: TRBD1
V gene: TRBV12-3/TRBV12-4
CDR3 length: 14
J gene: TRBJ1-4

CDR3 protein: CASSHSDARGYTF
D gene: .
V gene: TRBV23-1
CDR3 length: 13
J gene: TRBJ1-2

CDR3 protein: CASSFRDRANTEAFF
D gene: TRBD1
V gene: TRBV7-2
CDR3 length: 15
J gene: TRBJ1-1

CDR3 protein: CASSQDAGSTDTQYF
D gene: .
V gene: TRBV4-3
CDR3 length: 15
J gene: TRBJ2-3

CDR3 protein: CSARRRGSYNSPLHF
D gene: .
V gene: TRBV20-1
CDR3 length: 15
J gene: TRBJ1-6

CDR3 protein: CASSLRERGSYEQYF
D gene: .
V gene: TRBV6-5
CDR3 length: 15
J gene: TRBJ2-7

CDR3 protein: CSAALGNRGVTGYTF
D gene: TRBD1
V gene: TRBV20-1
CDR3 length: 15
J gene: TRBJ1-2

CDR3 protein: CASSYHDRAYEQYF
D gene: TRBD1
V gene: TRBV6-5
CDR3 length: 14
J gene: TRBJ2-7

CDR3 protein: CASSGSRGPQETQYF
D gene: .
V gene: TRBV12-3/TRBV12-4
CDR3 length: 15
J gene: TRBJ2-5

CDR3 protein: CASRTGLAGGPGQFF
D gene: TRBD2
V gene: TRBV11-2
CDR3 length: 15
J gene: TRBJ2-1

CDR3 protein: CASSQGPGDTQYF
D gene: .
V gene: TRBV14
CDR3 length: 13
J gene: TRBJ2-3

CDR3 protein: CASSSTSGRGNEQFF
D gene: TRBD2
V gene: TRBV12-3/TRBV12-4
CDR3 length: 15
J gene: TRBJ2-1

CDR3 protein: CASSLFDRAADTQYF
D gene: TRBD1
V gene: TRBV5-1
CDR3 length: 15
J gene: TRBJ2-3

CDR3 protein: CASSFFSDNEQFF
D gene: .
V gene: TRBV7-9
CDR3 length: 13
J gene: TRBJ2-1

CDR3 protein: CASSRQGGDIQYF
D gene: TRBD1
V gene: TRBV7-3
CDR3 length: 13
J gene: TRBJ2-4

CDR3 protein: CATSDLREQFF
D gene: .
V gene: TRBV24-1
CDR3 length: 11
J gene: TRBJ2-1

CDR3 protein: CATFDGNTIYF
D gene: .
V gene: TRBV10-3
CDR3 length: 11
J gene: TRBJ1-3

CDR3 protein: CASSFSEGVEAFF
D gene: .
V gene: TRBV28
CDR3 length: 13
J gene: TRBJ1-1

CDR3 protein: CASSLYPSGRKMDIQYF
D gene: TRBD2
V gene: TRBV7-9
CDR3 length: 17
J gene: TRBJ2-4

CDR3 protein: CASTPLSPGNTEAFF
D gene: .
V gene: TRBV19
CDR3 length: 15
J gene: TRBJ1-1

CDR3 protein: CASSLGLAVETQYF
D gene: TRBD2
V gene: TRBV7-2
CDR3 length: 14
J gene: TRBJ2-5

CDR3 protein: CASSRTDSNYGYTF
D gene: .
V gene: TRBV2
CDR3 length: 14
J gene: TRBJ1-2

CDR3 protein: CASSWELTYEQYF
D gene: .
V gene: TRBV12-3/TRBV12-4
CDR3 length: 13
J gene: TRBJ2-7

CDR3 protein: CASSQETAYNEQFF
D gene: .
V gene: TRBV4-2
CDR3 length: 14
J gene: TRBJ2-1

CDR3 protein: CASSVGTARAGELFF
D gene: .
V gene: TRBV9
CDR3 length: 15
J gene: TRBJ2-2

CDR3 protein: CASRQGTSDPTDTQYF
D gene: .
V gene: TRBV5-1
CDR3 length: 16
J gene: TRBJ2-3

CDR3 protein: CASSGGLAGGPFPNEQYF
D gene: TRBD2
V gene: TRBV6-6
CDR3 length: 18
J gene: TRBJ2-7

CDR3 protein: CASSPGTGVNQPQHF
D gene: TRBD1
V gene: TRBV5-1
CDR3 length: 15
J gene: TRBJ1-5

CDR3 protein: CASSVAGVSLGELFF
D gene: .
V gene: TRBV9
CDR3 length: 15
J gene: TRBJ2-2

CDR3 protein: CASSDSVAGGTDTQYF
D gene: TRBD2
V gene: TRBV6-4
CDR3 length: 16
J gene: TRBJ2-3

CDR3 protein: CASKLAGGRTGELFF
D gene: TRBD2
V gene: TRBV7-2
CDR3 length: 15
J gene: TRBJ2-2

CDR3 protein: CASSFSAGSGNTIYF
D gene: .
V gene: TRBV7-7
CDR3 length: 15
J gene: TRBJ1-3

CDR3 protein: CASSSDREQYF
D gene: TRBD1
V gene: TRBV7-6
CDR3 length: 11
J gene: TRBJ2-7

CDR3 protein: CSVGENIQYF
D gene: .
V gene: TRBV29-1
CDR3 length: 10
J gene: TRBJ2-4

CDR3 protein: CSARGSGAQFYEQYF
D gene: TRBD2
V gene: TRBV20-1
CDR3 length: 15
J gene: TRBJ2-7

CDR3 protein: CSARIFAGSVPGDTQYF
D gene: .
V gene: TRBV20-1
CDR3 length: 17
J gene: TRBJ2-3

CDR3 protein: CASSSGLAGTNEQFF
D gene: TRBD2
V gene: TRBV5-1
CDR3 length: 15
J gene: TRBJ2-1